This T cell receptor (beta chain) was found in a study of CD8 T cells in ankylosing spondylitis. The length of the CDR3 is 13 residues. CDR1 is SNHLY, CDR2 FYNNEI, per germline. Trimming took 0 bases from V and 7 from J, leaving 9 bases between them. TCRdb re-derived calls from the 5' RACE reads in MiXCR, one entry per CDR3 protein. The table records 200,000 to 300,000 distinct CDR3 sequences, roughly 10% of them present only once. The sequenced sample consisted of blood, either unsorted or a sorted T cell fraction (not recorded which). The rearrangement links TRBV2 to TRBJ1-1; D gene ambiguous. The sequence derives from a male donor with ankylosing spondylitis or in good health (not recorded which). CDR3 nucleotide sequence: TGTGCCAGCAGTGAAGCGGTGAAAGGTGAAGCTTTCTTT. Translation: CASSEAVKGEAFF.